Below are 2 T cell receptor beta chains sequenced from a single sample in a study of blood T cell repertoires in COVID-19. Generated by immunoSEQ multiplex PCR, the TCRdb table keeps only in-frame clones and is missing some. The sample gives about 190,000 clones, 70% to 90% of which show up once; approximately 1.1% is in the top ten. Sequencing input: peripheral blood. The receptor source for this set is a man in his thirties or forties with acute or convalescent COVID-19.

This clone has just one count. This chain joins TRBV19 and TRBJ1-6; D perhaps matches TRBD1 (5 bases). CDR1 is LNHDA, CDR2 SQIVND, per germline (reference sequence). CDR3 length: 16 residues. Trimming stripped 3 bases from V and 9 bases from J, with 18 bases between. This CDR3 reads CASSIGTGTRGSPLHF. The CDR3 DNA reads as TGTGCCAGTAGTATCGGGACCGGGACTCGCGGTTCACCCCTCCACTTT.

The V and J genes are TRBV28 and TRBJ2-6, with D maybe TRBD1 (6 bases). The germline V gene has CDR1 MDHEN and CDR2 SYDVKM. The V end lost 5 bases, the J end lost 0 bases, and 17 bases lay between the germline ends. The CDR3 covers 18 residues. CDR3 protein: CASSLNRVFLSGANVLTF. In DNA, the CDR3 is TGTGCCAGCAGTCTCAACAGGGTATTTCTCTCTGGGGCCAACGTCCTGACTTTC.